The present T cell receptor beta chain was sequenced within a study of PD-1 blockade in classical Hodgkin lymphoma. General observations from the study: Unlike CD8+ TCR diversity, which did not rise significantly by C4D1, CD4+ TCR diversity did. Differences between repertoires have undefined causes, possibly disease activity or prior therapy.

The method was immunoSEQ multiplex PCR; TCRdb's version includes in-frame clones alone and lacks a portion of them. The table has about 58,000 clones, about 88% seen once. The CDR3 is made up of 15 amino acids. Trimming removed 1 base at V and 1 base at J, with 9 bases between. Germline assignment: CDR1 SGHVS and CDR2 FQNEAQ. Every patient experienced relapse after autologous stem cell transplantation, and brentuximab vedotin exposure varied. With respect to this clone: Its specificity is not known.

This receptor was identified in a human donor with classical Hodgkin lymphoma. This sequence joins TRBV7-8 and TRBJ2-3; maybe TRBD1 (6 bases). The starting material was peripheral blood mononuclear cells (PBMCs), obtained before the second cycle of nivolumab. CDR3 coding DNA: TGTGCCAGCAGCTTAGGGGCAGGGGGCACAGATACGCAGTATTTT. Protein product: CASSLGAGGTDTQYF.